This is a list of T cell receptor beta chains from one sample in a study of cytomegalovirus exposure and HLA in healthy donors. TCRdb keeps only in-frame clones here, not all; method: immunoSEQ multiplex PCR. The sample has about 110,000 clones; under 85% are singletons. Sequencing input: PBMCs. Every receptor here comes from a man under 40 in good health and CMV-seropositive. CDR3s include the opening cysteine and the closing phenylalanine or tryptophan. D genes are given only for firm matches. Only part of the rows carry a size: once, few, many, or a class if the clone is expanded.

NA	TRBJ1-6	NA	TRBV18	TGTGCCAGCTCACCCGCTTGGGGAGATAATTCACCCCTCCACTTT	CASSPAWGDNSPLHF
TRBD2	TRBJ2-3	NA	TRBV4-2	TGTGCCAGCAGCCAAGACAGCGGGGGGCCGGCAGATACGCAGTATTTT	CASSQDSGGPADTQYF
NA	TRBJ1-6	NA	TRBV6-5	TGTGCCAGCAGCCTCGGAGGTTCACCCCTCCACTTT	CASSLGGSPLHF
NA	TRBJ1-6	NA	TRBV27	TGTGCCAGCAGTTTCCGGGGAGGAGGTTCACCCCTCCACTTT	CASSFRGGGSPLHF
NA	TRBJ2-5	once	TRBV11-3	TGTGCCAGCAGCTTAGATATGAGCGGGCCCCAAGAGACCCAGTACTTC	CASSLDMSGPQETQYF
TRBD1	TRBJ1-3	NA	TRBV6-5	TGTGCCAGCAGCCGGGGACAGGGAAACACCATATATTTT	CASSRGQGNTIYF
TRBD1	TRBJ1-2	NA	TRBV7-9	TGTTCCAGCAGCTCGAATCAGGGGGCTCGTGGCTACACCTTC	CSSSSNQGARGYTF
TRBD1	TRBJ1-1	NA	TRBV27	TGTGCCAGCAGTTTAGGGCCAGGGGGCCTGGGGACTGAAGCTTTCTTT	CASSLGPGGLGTEAFF
NA	TRBJ2-7	NA	TRBV21-1	TGTGCCAGCAGCCAGGACCGGGGACAGGGGTCCTACGAGCAGTACTTC	CASSQDRGQGSYEQYF
TRBD2	TRBJ2-3	NA	TRBV6-4	TGTGCCAGCAGTGACACTGGGACTAGCGTACCAGATACGCAGTATTTT	CASSDTGTSVPDTQYF
NA	TRBJ2-2	once	TRBV7-9	TGTGCCAGCAGGCTTGATATTACCGGGGGGCTGTTTTTT	CASRLDITGGLFF
NA	TRBJ2-7	NA	TRBV6-5	TGTGCCAGCAGTTACTCGGACAGTATCGAGCAGTACTTC	CASSYSDSIEQYF
NA	TRBJ2-2	NA	TRBV10-1	TGCGCCAGCAGTCGCAGTTTCGCCGGGGAGCTGTTTTTT	CASSRSFAGELFF
TRBD2	TRBJ2-2	few	TRBV5-4	TGTGCCAGCAGTCCCGGGACTAGCGGGGAGAACACCGGGGAGCTGTTTTTT	CASSPGTSGENTGELFF
NA	TRBJ2-1	NA	TRBV27	TGTGCCAGCAGTTTAGTCAGGCTTAGTGAGCAGTTCTTC	CASSLVRLSEQFF
TRBD1	TRBJ1-4	NA	TRBV11-3	TGTGCCAGCAGCTTAGATGGGGACAGGCTCTCGCTGTTTTTT	CASSLDGDRLSLFF
TRBD1	TRBJ1-5	NA	TRBV5-5	TGTGCCAGCACCCTGGGACAGGGCGGCCAGCCCCAGCATTTT	CASTLGQGGQPQHF
NA	TRBJ2-5	NA	TRBV11-3	TGTGCCAGCAGCTCAACGGGGTTTGGAGAGACCCAGTACTTC	CASSSTGFGETQYF
NA	TRBJ2-2	NA	TRBV5-6	TGTGCCAGCAAGAAGGCGGGGCTCGTTCGGACCGGGGAGCTGTTTTTT	CASKKAGLVRTGELFF
TRBD2	TRBJ2-5	NA	TRBV25-1	TGTGCCAGCAGTGAAGAGGGCGGGAGGGTCAACTTAGAGACCCAGTACTTC	CASSEEGGRVNLETQYF
NA	TRBJ2-1	NA	TRBV2	TGTGCCAGCAGTGAAGCGCTTGATCAGAGCCTTCAGGGGGAGCAGTTCTTC	CASSEALDQSLQGEQFF
TRBD1	TRBJ1-1	NA	TRBV29-1	TGCAGCGTTGAAGACCACAGGGGGCGTGTAGCCCCTGAAGCTTTCTTT	CSVEDHRGRVAPEAFF
NA	TRBJ1-3	NA	TRBV30	TGTGCCTGGTCGTGGGGGGATGAGTCTGGAAACACCATATATTTT	CAWSWGDESGNTIYF
NA	TRBJ2-5	NA	TRBV7-3	TGTGCCAGCAGCTTAATGGGGGGAGAGACCCAGTACTTC	CASSLMGGETQYF
TRBD1	TRBJ2-7	NA	TRBV7-9	TGTGCCAGCAGCTTATTGATGGGACAGGGAACGGGTGAGCAGTACTTC	CASSLLMGQGTGEQYF
NA	TRBJ2-1	NA	TRBV7-9	TGTGCCAGCAGCTTAGATGTGACAGGCAATGAGCAGTTCTTC	CASSLDVTGNEQFF
TRBD1	TRBJ1-2	NA	TRBV30	TGTGCCTGGAGTAACGACAGGGAAGACTATGGCTACACCTTC	CAWSNDREDYGYTF
NA	TRBJ1-1	NA	TRBV4-2	TGTGCCAGCAGCGCAGGGGACACTGAAGCTTTCTTT	CASSAGDTEAFF
NA	TRBJ1-5	NA	TRBV7-9	TGTGCCAGCAAATCGTCCAATCAGCCCCAGCATTTT	CASKSSNQPQHF